These 17 T cell receptor beta chains were all obtained from the same sample, sequenced in a study of T cells in Graves' hyperthyroidism and ophthalmopathy. Researchers took RNA transcripts and amplified the TCR beta CDR3 regions from them. The study used the HTBI primer set for a first-round RT-PCR of the TCR CDR3. Each CDR3 protein gets one entry after TCRdb re-called the multiplex PCR reads with MiXCR. The sample includes a few hundred thousand distinct CDR3 sequences, approximately 14% of them seen just once. The sequenced sample consisted of blood. The source of these receptors is a woman in her twenties or thirties with Graves' hyperthyroidism.

This clonotype was seen a handful of times. V usage is TRBV5-4 and J usage is TRBJ2-5; D may correspond to TRBD1 or TRBD2 (5 bases each). Germline V CDR1 and CDR2: SGHNT, YYREEE (reference sequence). The V and J ends lost 3 bases and 7 bases respectively, with 13 bases between them. This CDR3 is built from 13 residues. The CDR3 bases are TGTGCCAGCAGCTCGGGGACCGAGGTGACCCAGTACTTC. It specifies CASSSGTEVTQYF.

Ten or more counts support this clonotype. This sequence joins TRBV30 and TRBJ1-4; D is unclear. The germline V gene has CDR1 GTSNPN and CDR2 SVGIG (reference sequence). The CDR3 extends over 13 amino acids. The germline V and J ends were trimmed by 2 bases and 5 bases, with 9 bases remaining between them. CDR3 in DNA: TGTGCCTGGAGTCGCAAGGAGAATGAAAAACTGTTTTTT. The encoded protein is CAWSRKENEKLFF.

The table lists this clonotype with a few counts. The rearrangement links TRBV6-5 to TRBJ1-2; D call uncertain. CDR3 length: 13 amino acids. Germline CDR1 MNHEY, CDR2 SVGAGI. V was pared by 2 bases and J by 8 bases, with 12 bases between. CDR3 residues: CASSYVGDLGYTF. CDR3 in DNA: TGTGCCAGCAGTTACGTCGGGGATTTGGGCTACACCTTC.

Notes on this clonotype: Being one base from a much bigger clone, this may be a read error. V gene TRBV27 combines with J gene TRBJ2-7; tentatively, D is TRBD2 (6 bases). Per the germline V gene, CDR1 is MNHEY and CDR2 is SMNVEV (reference sequence). The CDR3 is 14 amino acids. The CDR3, as DNA: TGTGCCAGCAGTACGCTCCGGGAGAACTACGAGCGGTACTTC. This gives the protein CASSTLRENYERYF.

In this sample, this clonotype turned up many times. The gene calls are TRBV12-3 or TRBV12-4 and TRBJ1-1; D is possibly TRBD1 (6 bases). V was cut by 5 bases and J by 0 bases, with 13 bases left in between. The CDR3 has 15 amino acids. The CDR3 spells CASSIAGVMNTEAFF. In DNA form, the CDR3 reads TGTGCCAGCAGTATTGCAGGGGTAATGAACACTGAAGCTTTCTTT.

The sample holds a few counts of this clonotype. This chain uses TRBV28 with TRBJ2-2; D not resolved. From germline, CDR1 is MDHEN and CDR2 SYDVKM. V was clipped by 6 bases and J by 2 bases, with 7 bases between them. The CDR3 has 13 residues. The CDR3 DNA is TGTGCCAGCAGCTCCGATAACACCGGGGAGCTGTTTTTT. This codes for CASSSDNTGELFF.

In its sample, this clonotype was seen many times. V gene TRBV13 combines with J gene TRBJ1-5; the match to TRBD1 covers 11 bases. The germline gives CDR1 PRHDT, CDR2 FYEKMQ (reference sequence). V lost 0 bases and J lost 3; bases outside the gene matches: 10. The CDR3 length is 19 residues. In DNA, the CDR3 is TGTGCCAGCAGCTTAGGAGGGACAGGGGGTACGGTCCACAATCAGCCCCAGCATTTT. Translated, it gives CASSLGGTGGTVHNQPQHF.

There are many counts of this clonotype. The CDR3 DNA sequence: TGTGCCAGCAGCCAAGATCAGGCGGAGACCCAGTACTTC. Its translation is CASSQDQAETQYF. The chain carries TRBV3-1 and TRBJ2-5; D is unresolved. This CDR3 is 13 amino acids long. From germline, CDR1 is LGHDT and CDR2 YNNKEL (reference sequence). The V end lost 0 bases, the J end lost 5 bases, and 7 bases lay between the germline ends.

This clonotype was seen ten or more times. The chain uses TRBV29-1 and TRBJ1-1; no reliable D call. This CDR3 has 13 residues. The germline V and J ends were trimmed by 4 bases and 1 base, with 10 bases remaining between them. The germline V gene has CDR1 SQVTM and CDR2 ANQGSEA. The CDR3 DNA sequence: TGCAGCGTTGTACAACAGCCGAACACTGAAGCTTTCTTT. Amino acid sequence: CSVVQQPNTEAFF.

V is TRBV5-1 and J is TRBJ2-5; 9 positions agree with TRBD1. CDR1 SGHRS and CDR2 YFSETQ come from the germline V gene. This CDR3 comprises 14 residues. V was pared by 4 bases and J by 5 bases, with 6 bases of the junction left unmatched. The CDR3: CASSIQGARETQYF. The CDR3 nucleotides are TGCGCCAGCAGCATACAGGGGGCTAGGGAGACCCAGTACTTC.

The gene calls are TRBV27 and TRBJ2-2; 9 bases agree with TRBD2. Germline values: CDR1 MNHEY, CDR2 SMNVEV (reference sequence). This CDR3 spans 14 amino acids. The junction had 8 bases not matched to a gene; V was cut back by 9 bases and J by 6 bases. The CDR3 DNA reads as TGTGCCAGTAGAGAGATAGCGGGAGCCGGGGAGCTGTTTTTT. Encoded protein: CASREIAGAGELFF.

The chain recombines TRBV20-1 with TRBJ2-5; D unclear. Trimming shortened V by 6 bases and J by 1 base, and 12 bases separated the two germline ends. Germline lookup yields CDR1 DFQATT and CDR2 SNEGSKA (reference sequence). This CDR3 contains 13 residues. The CDR3 loop is CSANSGIQETQYF. CDR3 in DNA: TGCAGTGCCAATTCAGGAATCCAAGAGACCCAGTACTTC.

There are a few counts of this clonotype. Given a much more abundant clone one base away, this may be a read error. This chain links TRBV7-9 with TRBJ2-2; D uncertain. Germline CDR1 SEHNR, CDR2 FQNEAQ (reference sequence). The CDR3 consists of 14 residues. In DNA, the CDR3 is TGTGCCAACAGCTTACTACCGAACACCGGGGAGCTGTTTTTT. Protein: CANSLLPNTGELFF.

The chain couples TRBV19 to TRBJ2-2, with 7 positions matching TRBD1. The CDR3 consists of 15 residues. Per germline, CDR1 LNHDA and CDR2 SQIVND (reference sequence). The J segment lost 1 base and the V segment lost 7 bases, leaving 6 bases of the junction unmatched. CDR3 region: CASTTYRGNTGELFF. As DNA, the CDR3 is TGTGCCAGTACCACCTACAGGGGGAACACCGGGGAGCTGTTTTTT.

The gene calls are TRBV19 and TRBJ2-2; 10 bases are shared with TRBD2. V lost 8 bases, J lost 7 bases, and 1 base stayed unmatched. The CDR3 is 12 residues long. CDR1 and CDR2 from the germline V gene are LNHDA and SQIVND (reference sequence). The CDR3 is CASGLAVGELFF. CDR3 nucleotide sequence: TGTGCCAGTGGACTAGCGGTCGGGGAGCTGTTTTTT.

V usage is TRBV29-1 and J usage is TRBJ2-3, with D possibly TRBD1 on 6 matching bases. The CDR3 runs to 13 residues. CDR1 SQVTM and CDR2 ANQGSEA come from the germline V gene. The V gene lost 3 bases and the J gene lost 6 bases, with 13 bases spanning the gap. Here the CDR3 reads CSVDWDTADTQYF. DNA for the CDR3: TGCAGCGTTGATTGGGACACCGCCGATACGCAGTATTTT.

This clonotype was observed many times. V and J are TRBV7-9 and TRBJ2-2, with unresolved D. The CDR3 totals 15 residues. With 4 bases removed from V and 8 bases from J, the gap between germline ends came to 17 bases. The V gene's germline CDR1 is SEHNR and CDR2 FQNEAQ (reference sequence). This CDR3 is CASSSPGLELGELFF. CDR3 DNA sequence: TGTGCCAGCAGCTCCCCGGGCCTGGAGTTGGGGGAGCTGTTTTTT.